These 24 T cell receptor beta chains originate from one sample sequenced in a study of blood T cell repertoires in COVID-19 (dated by TCRdb to about 2020). The library was generated by the immunoSEQ multiplex PCR assay. TCRdb re-hosts the immuneACCESS table, in-frame sequences only. Its copies lack some clones; in the studies checked, an unresolved V gene accounts for under half of them, and the cause for the rest is not known. The sample table holds about 410,000 clones, of which roughly 90% were seen once. About 1.6% of the sample goes to the ten largest clones. The sequencing input was peripheral blood. All receptors derive from a woman in her thirties or forties with COVID-19, enrolled during active disease.

This clone was detected once. This chain uses TRBV11-2 with TRBJ2-2, with 11 nucleotides matching TRBD2. Germline-derived CDR1 and CDR2 are SGHAT and FQNNGV. V was clipped by 4 bases and J by 6 bases; unmatched bases: 4. This CDR3 comprises 15 residues. The DNA of the CDR3 is TGTGCCAGCAGCTCCGAACTAGCGGGAGCCGGGGAGCTGTTTTTT. Amino acids: CASSSELAGAGELFF.

This chain uses TRBV7-8 with TRBJ1-6; TRBD1 matches at 10 bases. The germline CDR1 and CDR2 sequences are SGHVS and FQNEAQ. The CDR3 is 14 residues long. With V trimmed by 5 bases and J by 7 bases, 2 bases remained unmatched. The CDR3 here is CASSRDRGNSPLHF. The CDR3 region has the DNA TGTGCCAGCAGCCGGGACAGGGGCAATTCACCCCTCCACTTT.

V gene TRBV29-1 combines with J gene TRBJ2-1, with 9 bases identical to TRBD2. Germline V gene data show CDR1 as SQVTM and CDR2 as ANQGSEA. V was clipped by 3 bases and J by 0 bases; unmatched bases: 6. CDR3 length equals 16 residues. CDR3 DNA: TGCAGCGTTGAGCCCGGGACTAGCAACTCCTACAATGAGCAGTTCTTC. The encoded protein is CSVEPGTSNSYNEQFF.

This sequence joins TRBV5-1 and TRBJ1-1, with 8 bases fitting TRBD1. There are 14 residues in the CDR3. With 4 bases clipped from V and 6 bases from J, the junction kept 8 bases outside the gene matches. Germline V gives CDR1 SGHRS, CDR2 YFSETQ. Written as DNA, the CDR3 is TGCGCCAGCAGCCCCGGACAGGGCAGGCCTGAAGCTTTCTTT. This encodes CASSPGQGRPEAFF.

The chain combines TRBV3-1 (or the pseudogene TRBV3-2) with TRBJ1-1; D uncertain. The CDR3 loop spans 15 amino acids. V was trimmed by 3 bases and J by 1 base, leaving 12 bases between them. Per the germline V gene, CDR1 is LGHDT and CDR2 is YNNKEL (reference sequence). CDR3 protein: CASSQEALTNTEAFF. The CDR3 DNA reads TGTGCCAGCAGCCAGGAGGCTCTAACGAACACTGAAGCTTTCTTT.

This sequence joins TRBV15 and TRBJ2-1; 9 bases align to TRBD1. Germline CDR1 and CDR2: LNHNV and YYDKDF (reference sequence). The J segment lost 6 bases and the V segment lost 4 bases, leaving 4 bases of the junction unmatched. The CDR3 contains 14 residues. In nucleotides, the CDR3 is TGTGCCACCAGCATAGGGACAGGGACCAATGAGCAGTTCTTC. Amino acids: CATSIGTGTNEQFF. The entire variable domain, with the rest obtained from reference TRBV15 and TRBJ2-1, is as follows: DAMVIQNPRYQVTQFGKPVTLSCSQTLNHNVMYWYQQKSSQAPKLLFHYYDKDFNNEADTPDNFQSRRPNTSFCFLDIRSPGLGDTAMYLCATSIGTGTNEQFFGPGTRLTVL.

The chain uses TRBV24-1 and TRBJ2-1; D not resolved. Trimming cost V 1 base and J 7 bases, with 7 bases left between them. There are 13 residues in the CDR3. Germline V lookup: CDR1 KGHDR, CDR2 SFDVKD. Here the CDR3 reads CATSDFGANEQFF. CDR3 coding DNA: TGTGCCACCAGTGATTTCGGAGCAAATGAGCAGTTCTTC.

The chain is built from TRBV12-3 or TRBV12-4 and TRBJ1-1, with D uncertain. V dropped 10 bases and J dropped 1 base, with 7 bases sitting between them. The CDR3 extends over 11 amino acids. The CDR3 coding sequence is TGTGCCATTACAGAGAACACTGAAGCTTTCTTT. Its protein product is CAITENTEAFF.

The chain employs TRBV6-5 and TRBJ1-1; D call uncertain. This CDR3 region has 14 residues. Germline loops: CDR1 MNHEY, CDR2 SVGAGI. The V and J ends lost 6 bases and 1 base respectively, with 12 bases between them. CDR3 sequence: CASRPLKANTEAFF. The CDR3 coding sequence is TGTGCCAGCAGACCCCTTAAAGCGAACACTGAAGCTTTCTTT.

This chain uses TRBV7-9 with TRBJ1-2; a possible D gene is TRBD1 (5 bases). Germline CDR1 and CDR2: SEHNR and FQNEAQ (reference sequence). The CDR3 spans 14 residues. With 6 bases removed from V and 8 bases from J, the gap between germline ends came to 19 bases. In DNA form, the CDR3 reads TGTGCCAGCAGTCAGGGAACGCAGGGTTGGGGCTACACCTTC. It yields the protein CASSQGTQGWGYTF.

The rearrangement joins TRBV6-5 to TRBJ1-1; TRBD1 aligns across 10 bases. V lost 2 bases and J lost 4; bases outside the gene matches: 4. This CDR3 region has 15 residues. Germline V gives CDR1 MNHEY, CDR2 SVGAGI. DNA of the CDR3: TGTGCCAGCAGTTACGGGACAGGGGCTAGCACTGAAGCTTTCTTT. Translated: CASSYGTGASTEAFF.

The rearrangement joins TRBV5-1 to TRBJ1-3, with D perhaps TRBD1 (6 bases). The germline V and J ends were trimmed by 0 bases and 0 bases, with 13 bases remaining between them. The CDR3 loop spans 17 amino acids. Germline V lookup: CDR1 SGHRS, CDR2 YFSETQ. DNA for the CDR3: TGCGCCAGCAGCTTGGCGGCAGGGGACCTCTCTGGAAACACCATATATTTT. Translated, it gives CASSLAAGDLSGNTIYF.

This chain connects TRBV18 to TRBJ1-1; maybe TRBD1 (5 bases). CDR1 is KGHSH, CDR2 LQKENI, per germline. Trimming pared 7 bases from V and 7 bases from J, leaving 19 bases between. This CDR3 spans 14 amino acids. The CDR3 nucleotides read TGTGCCAGCTTCCCCTCACCAGGGTCGTTTGAAGCTTTCTTT. Its translation is CASFPSPGSFEAFF.

The rearrangement uses TRBV10-3 and TRBJ1-1; TRBD1 agrees at 8 bases. V gave up 4 bases and J gave up 3 bases; unmatched junction bases: 4. Germline-derived CDR1 and CDR2 are ENHRY and SYGVKD. The CDR3 has 14 amino acids. CDR3 sequence: CAISVTGVDTEAFF. The CDR3, as DNA: TGTGCCATCAGTGTGACAGGGGTAGACACTGAAGCTTTCTTT.

V gene TRBV19 combines with J gene TRBJ1-5; 9 bases align to TRBD1. Trimming took 1 base from V and 6 from J; bases not matched to a gene: 10. The CDR3 loop spans 17 amino acids. Germline-derived CDR1 and CDR2 are LNHDA and SQIVND (reference sequence). The CDR3 spells CASSIGSGTGIIQPQHF. CDR3 nucleotides: TGTGCCAGTAGTATAGGTTCGGGGACAGGGATTATTCAGCCCCAGCATTTT.

The V and J genes are TRBV27 and TRBJ2-2, with D perhaps matching TRBD1 (7 bases). The CDR3 runs to 15 residues. V lost 2 bases, J lost 6 bases, and 13 bases lay in between. CDR1 MNHEY and CDR2 SMNVEV come from the germline V gene (reference sequence). The DNA for the CDR3 is TGTGCCAGCAGTTTAAACTCCAGGGGGGCCGGGGAGCTGTTTTTT. This gives the protein CASSLNSRGAGELFF.

J is TRBJ1-5 and V is TRBV5-1, with D hard to call. In germline, CDR1 is SGHRS, CDR2 YFSETQ. Between the trimmed V and J ends, which lost 4 bases and 2 bases, there was a span of 13 bases. CDR3 size: 15 residues. CDR3 region: CASSPDTGGNQPQHF. CDR3 DNA sequence: TGCGCCAGCAGCCCTGATACCGGGGGCAATCAGCCCCAGCATTTT.

V usage is TRBV6-6 and J usage is TRBJ1-5; D unclear. This CDR3 comprises 16 residues. Trimming shortened V by 7 bases and J by 5 bases, and 21 bases separated the two germline ends. The germline V gene has CDR1 MNHNY and CDR2 SVGAGI (reference sequence). In nucleotides, the CDR3 is TGTGCCAGCAAGACCCGTGGAGCTCGGCATGATCAGCCCCAGCATTTT. Encoded protein: CASKTRGARHDQPQHF.

The chain recombines TRBV7-6 with TRBJ1-1; D perhaps matches TRBD1 (6 bases). CDR1 and CDR2 from the germline V gene are SGHVS and FNYEAQ. CDR3 length: 14 amino acids. The V gene lost 1 base and the J gene lost 4 bases, with 10 bases spanning the gap. The CDR3 sequence: CASSLGAGATEAFF. The CDR3 DNA is TGTGCCAGCAGCTTAGGGGCAGGGGCCACTGAAGCTTTCTTT.

The gene calls are TRBV5-1 and TRBJ1-6; weak D call: TRBD1 (6 bases). V was clipped by 5 bases and J by 1 base, with 19 bases between them. The germline gives CDR1 SGHRS, CDR2 YFSETQ. The CDR3 is 18 residues long. CDR3 DNA sequence: TGCGCCAGCAGGTCCTGGGGGGGGCAGGCATCCTATAATTCACCCCTCCACTTT. This gives the protein CASRSWGGQASYNSPLHF. The full variable domain, rest sourced from reference TRBV5-1 and TRBJ1-6, is KAGVTQTPRYLIKTRGQQVTLSCSPISGHRSVSWYQQTPGQGLQFLFEYFSETQRNKGNFPGRFSGRQFSNSRSEMNVSTLELGDSALYLCASRSWGGQASYNSPLHFGNGTRLTVT.

This sequence joins TRBV11-2 and TRBJ2-7; D gene ambiguous. Per germline, CDR1 SGHAT and CDR2 FQNNGV. The length of the CDR3 is 12 residues. V gave up 5 bases and J gave up 5 bases, with 10 bases separating them. The CDR3 loop reads CASSKNLHEQYF. CDR3 coding DNA: TGTGCCAGCAGCAAAAATCTCCACGAGCAGTACTTC.

V usage is TRBV27 and J usage is TRBJ2-1; TRBD1 aligns across 9 bases. The CDR3 consists of 14 residues. Germline CDR1 MNHEY, CDR2 SMNVEV (reference sequence). Trimming took 4 bases from V and 6 from J; bases not matched to a gene: 4. The CDR3 loop is CASSYGQGFNEQFF. Here the CDR3 DNA reads TGTGCCAGCAGTTATGGACAGGGGTTCAATGAGCAGTTCTTC.

The chain links TRBV18 to TRBJ1-1, with 9 bases fitting TRBD1. The V gene's germline CDR1 is KGHSH and CDR2 LQKENI. CDR3 length equals 15 residues. With V trimmed by 7 bases and J by 1 base, 7 bases remained unmatched. CDR3 sequence reads: CASYRGREANTEAFF. CDR3 DNA: TGTGCCAGCTACAGGGGGCGTGAGGCGAACACTGAAGCTTTCTTT. Using reference TRBV18 and TRBJ1-1 for the parts outside the CDR3, the full variable domain is NAGVMQNPRHLVRRRGQEARLRCSPMKGHSHVYWYRQLPEEGLKFMVYLQKENIIDESGMPKERFSAEFPKEGPSILRIQQVVRGDSAAYFCASYRGREANTEAFFGQGTRLTVV.

The chain is built from TRBV2 and TRBJ2-7; weak D call: TRBD2 (6 bases). The CDR3 runs 17 residues. The V and J ends lost 2 bases and 4 bases respectively, with 21 bases between them. Germline V gene lookup returns CDR1 SNHLY and CDR2 FYNNEI. DNA for the CDR3: TGTGCCAGCAGTGAACTGAGGGCAGGCCCAGGAGGGTACGAGCAGTACTTC. It translates to CASSELRAGPGGYEQYF.